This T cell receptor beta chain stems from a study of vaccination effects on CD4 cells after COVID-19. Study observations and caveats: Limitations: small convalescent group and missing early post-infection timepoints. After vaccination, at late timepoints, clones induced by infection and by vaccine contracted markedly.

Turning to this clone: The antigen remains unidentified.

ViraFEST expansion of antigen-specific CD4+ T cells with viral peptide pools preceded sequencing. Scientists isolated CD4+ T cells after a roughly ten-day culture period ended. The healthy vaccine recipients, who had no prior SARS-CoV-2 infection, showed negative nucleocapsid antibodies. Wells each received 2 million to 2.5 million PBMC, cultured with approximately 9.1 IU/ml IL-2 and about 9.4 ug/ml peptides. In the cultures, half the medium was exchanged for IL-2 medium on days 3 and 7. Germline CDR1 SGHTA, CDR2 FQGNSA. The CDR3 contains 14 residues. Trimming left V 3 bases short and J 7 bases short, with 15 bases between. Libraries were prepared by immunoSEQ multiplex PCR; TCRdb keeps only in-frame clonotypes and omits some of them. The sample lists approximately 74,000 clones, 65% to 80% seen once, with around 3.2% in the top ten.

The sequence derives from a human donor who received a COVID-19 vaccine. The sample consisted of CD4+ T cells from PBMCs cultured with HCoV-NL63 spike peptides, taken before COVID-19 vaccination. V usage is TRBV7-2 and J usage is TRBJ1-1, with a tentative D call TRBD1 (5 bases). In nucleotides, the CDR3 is TGTGCCAGCAGCTTTGACCTCGGGACGATTGAAGCTTTCTTT. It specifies CASSFDLGTIEAFF.